This T cell receptor beta chain was profiled in a study of shared clonotypes between healthy human individuals. For the study at large: Samples came from a couple of female and three male donors aged 18 to 49.

V lost 2 bases and J 7 bases, leaving 14 bases between the germline ends. Germline loops: CDR1 SNHLY, CDR2 FYNNEI. This CDR3 spans 14 amino acids. Assay used: immunoSEQ multiplex PCR; TCRdb lists only in-frame clones, some missing. The sample lists hundreds of thousands of clones; roughly 70% were seen once. Regarding this clone: Its specificity is not known.

Study results and caveats: In this cohort, only blood was sampled, and tissue repertoires likely differ. Larger estimated richness was generally recorded for naive subsets relative to memory subsets.

The sequenced sample was memory CD4+ T cells sorted from blood. Indicated subset: CD45RA-negative fraction. The sequence was collected from a woman younger than 45 in good health. V gene TRBV2 combines with J gene TRBJ1-2, with D uncertain. CDR3 protein: CASSELVNPAGYTF. In DNA form, the CDR3 reads TGTGCCAGCAGTGAACTCGTGAATCCTGCTGGCTACACCTTC.